This TCR beta chain was sequenced for a study of blood T cell repertoires in COVID-19. The method was immunoSEQ multiplex PCR; TCRdb's version includes in-frame clones alone and lacks a portion of them. The top ten clones hold roughly a tenth of a sample with around 200,000 clones, roughly 80% of them seen once. Trimming stripped 3 bases from V and 2 bases from J, with 13 bases between. In germline, CDR1 is MNHEY, CDR2 SVGAGI. The CDR3 runs 15 residues. The sequence came from a woman aged 80 or over with acute or convalescent COVID-19. The rearrangement links TRBV6-5 to TRBJ1-1; D might be TRBD1 (5 bases). Specimen: peripheral blood. CDR3 region: CASSYQTVSNTEAFF. CDR3 bases: TGTGCCAGCAGTTATCAGACAGTCTCAAACACTGAAGCTTTCTTT.